This T cell receptor beta chain comes out of a study of T-cell reconstitution after alpha-beta-depleted transplantation in children. Germline V CDR1 and CDR2: SGHNT, YENEEA. V lost 6 bases to trimming and J lost 1 base, with 8 bases between them. The CDR3 has 13 amino acids. This clonotype has a handful of counts. Molecular barcoding with unique molecular identifiers was used for the TCRbeta library. A single record per CDR3 protein comes from TCRdb applying MiXCR to the PCR reads. This table holds about 230,000 distinct CDR3 sequences, 11% found once. Material: PBMCs, obtained before TCRalphabeta/CD19-depleted stem cell transplant. This chain joins TRBV11-3 and TRBJ2-3; the D is unclear. The source is a child younger than two with acute myeloid leukemia, due to receive a stem cell transplant. This CDR3 reads CASSLYRTDTQYF. CDR3 nucleotides: TGTGCCAGCAGTCTTTACCGCACAGATACGCAGTATTTT.